This TCR beta chain was identified in a study of glioma-infiltrating T cells after dendritic cell vaccination. Looking at the study overall: At biweekly intervals, patients got three intradermal dendritic cell vaccine injections.

The sample's time point: after dendritic cell vaccination, including at tumor progression/relapse. PBMC sampling occurred before vaccination, two weeks after the third dose, and at progression. The immunoSEQ assay amplified TCRB CDR3 from up to roughly 2 ug DNA. The table came from immunoSEQ multiplex PCR; TCRdb's copy has only in-frame clones and leaves some out. The sample lists tens of thousands of clones, more than 80% occurring once. Sequences were derived from blood, sampled after dendritic cell vaccination. The sequence was collected from a human donor with glioblastoma.

The CDR3 reads CASTPDRLYNEQFF. Here the CDR3 DNA reads TGTGCCAGCACACCTGACAGGCTTTACAATGAGCAGTTCTTC. This sequence joins TRBV4-2 and TRBJ2-1; tentative D call: TRBD1 (6 bases). The CDR3 has 14 amino acids. Per the germline V gene, CDR1 is LGHNA and CDR2 is YNFKEQ. Trimming removed 7 bases from V and 4 bases from J, with 14 bases in between.